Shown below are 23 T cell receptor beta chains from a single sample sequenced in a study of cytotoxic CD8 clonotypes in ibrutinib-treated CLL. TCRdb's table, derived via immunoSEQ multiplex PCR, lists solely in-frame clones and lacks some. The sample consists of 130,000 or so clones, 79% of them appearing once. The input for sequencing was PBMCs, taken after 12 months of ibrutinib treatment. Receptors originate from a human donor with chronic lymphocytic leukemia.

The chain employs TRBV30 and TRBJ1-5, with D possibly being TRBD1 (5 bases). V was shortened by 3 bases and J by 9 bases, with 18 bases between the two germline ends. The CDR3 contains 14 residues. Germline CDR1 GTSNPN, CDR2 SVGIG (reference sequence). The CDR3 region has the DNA TGTGCCTGGAGGATGACAGACGATCGTGGGCCCCAGCATTTT. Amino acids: CAWRMTDDRGPQHF.

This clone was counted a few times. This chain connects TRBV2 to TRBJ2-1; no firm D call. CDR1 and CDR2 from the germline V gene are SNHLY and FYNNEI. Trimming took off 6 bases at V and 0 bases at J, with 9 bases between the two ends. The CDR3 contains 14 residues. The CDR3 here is CASSQLSSYNEQFF. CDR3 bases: TGTGCCAGCAGCCAACTTAGCTCCTACAATGAGCAGTTCTTC.

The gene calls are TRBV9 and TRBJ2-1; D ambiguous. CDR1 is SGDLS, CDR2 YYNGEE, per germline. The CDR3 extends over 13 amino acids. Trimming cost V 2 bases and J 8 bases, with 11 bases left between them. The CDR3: CASSVGASYEQFF. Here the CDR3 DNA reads TGTGCCAGCAGCGTCGGCGCCAGCTATGAGCAGTTCTTC.

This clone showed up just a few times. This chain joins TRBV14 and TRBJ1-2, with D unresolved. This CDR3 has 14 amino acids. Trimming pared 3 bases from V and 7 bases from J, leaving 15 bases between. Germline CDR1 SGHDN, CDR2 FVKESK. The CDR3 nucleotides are TGTGCCAGCAGCCATTTCTCCCCGTTACTTGGCTACACCTTC. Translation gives CASSHFSPLLGYTF.

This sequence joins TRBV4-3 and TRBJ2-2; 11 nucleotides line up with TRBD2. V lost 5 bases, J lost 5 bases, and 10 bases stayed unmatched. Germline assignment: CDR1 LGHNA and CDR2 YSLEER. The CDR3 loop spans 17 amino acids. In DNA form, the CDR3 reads TGCGCCAGCAGCAAAAAACTAGCGGGAGATTCTACCGGGGAGCTGTTTTTT. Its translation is CASSKKLAGDSTGELFF.

DNA of the CDR3: TGTGCCAGCAGCTTGGTTCCGAGGCATGGCTACACCTTC. Translation: CASSLVPRHGYTF. This sequence joins TRBV5-6 and TRBJ1-2; no firm D call. Trimming pared 0 bases from V and 6 bases from J, leaving 9 bases between. This CDR3 is 13 amino acids long. Germline assignment: CDR1 SGHDT and CDR2 YYEEEE.

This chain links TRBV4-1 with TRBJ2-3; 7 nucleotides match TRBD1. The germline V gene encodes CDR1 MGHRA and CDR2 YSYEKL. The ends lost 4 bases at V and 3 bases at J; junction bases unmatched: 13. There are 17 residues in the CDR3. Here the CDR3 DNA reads TGCGCCAGCAGCCTACAAGGGGGCGCACGGGTGACAGATACGCAGTATTTT. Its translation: CASSLQGGARVTDTQYF.

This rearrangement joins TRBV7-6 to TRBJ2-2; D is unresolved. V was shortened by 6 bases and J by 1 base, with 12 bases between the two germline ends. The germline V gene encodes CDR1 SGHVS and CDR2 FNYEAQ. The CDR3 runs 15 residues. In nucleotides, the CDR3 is TGTGCCAGCAGTCCCAGGTTTGGGAACACCGGGGAGCTGTTTTTT. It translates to CASSPRFGNTGELFF.

The CDR3 spells CASNRGQGPYEQYF. In DNA, the CDR3 is TGTGCCTCCAATAGGGGACAGGGTCCCTACGAGCAGTACTTC. The V gene is TRBV19, the J gene TRBJ2-7, with 9 bases aligning to TRBD1. Germline-derived CDR1 and CDR2 are LNHDA and SQIVND (reference sequence). V gave up 11 bases and J gave up 2 bases; unmatched junction bases: 10. There are 14 residues in the CDR3.

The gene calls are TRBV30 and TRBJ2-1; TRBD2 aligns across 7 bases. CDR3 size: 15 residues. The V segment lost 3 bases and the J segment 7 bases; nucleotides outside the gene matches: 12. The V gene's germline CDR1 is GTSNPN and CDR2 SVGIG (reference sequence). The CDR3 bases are TGTGCCTGGAGCGCGGGCGGGAGCGTTTTTAATGAGCAGTTCTTC. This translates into CAWSAGGSVFNEQFF.

As DNA, the CDR3 is TGTGCCAGCAGTAACAGAGAAGGAGGTACAGGGGACCAGTACTTC. Protein sequence: CASSNREGGTGDQYF. The J gene is TRBJ2-7, the V gene TRBV7-9; 7 nucleotides match TRBD1. Germline CDR1 is SEHNR and CDR2 is FQNEAQ (reference sequence). The CDR3 spans 15 residues. The trim removed 6 bases at V and 10 bases at J, leaving 18 bases unmatched.

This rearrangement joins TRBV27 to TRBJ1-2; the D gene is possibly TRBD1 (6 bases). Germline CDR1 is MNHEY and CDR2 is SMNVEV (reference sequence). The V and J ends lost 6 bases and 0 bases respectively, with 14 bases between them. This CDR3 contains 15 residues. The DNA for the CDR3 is TGTGCCAGCAGGATACAGGGTCAAGCTAACTATGGCTACACCTTC. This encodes CASRIQGQANYGYTF.

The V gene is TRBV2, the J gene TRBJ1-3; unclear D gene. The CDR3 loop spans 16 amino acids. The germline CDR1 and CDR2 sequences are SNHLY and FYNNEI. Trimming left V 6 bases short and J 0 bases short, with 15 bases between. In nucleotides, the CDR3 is TGTGCCAGCAGCGACGTCCAGCCGAGCTCTGGAAACACCATATATTTT. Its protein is CASSDVQPSSGNTIYF.

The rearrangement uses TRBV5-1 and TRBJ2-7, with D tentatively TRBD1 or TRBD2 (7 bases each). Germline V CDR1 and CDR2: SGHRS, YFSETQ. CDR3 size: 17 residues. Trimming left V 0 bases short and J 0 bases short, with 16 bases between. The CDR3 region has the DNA TGCGCCAGCAGCTTGGGGGGAACAGGGGACTACTCCTACGAGCAGTACTTC. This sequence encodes CASSLGGTGDYSYEQYF.

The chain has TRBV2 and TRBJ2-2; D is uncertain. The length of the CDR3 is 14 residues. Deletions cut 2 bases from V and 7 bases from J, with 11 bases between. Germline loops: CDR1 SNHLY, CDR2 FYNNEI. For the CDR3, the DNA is TGTGCCAGCAGTGAACGGCCGGTGGGCGGGGAGCTGTTTTTT. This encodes CASSERPVGGELFF.

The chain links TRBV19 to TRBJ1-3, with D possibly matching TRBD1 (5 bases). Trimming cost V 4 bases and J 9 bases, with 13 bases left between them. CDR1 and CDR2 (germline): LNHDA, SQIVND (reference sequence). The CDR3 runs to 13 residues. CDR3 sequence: CASSSIGAGTIYF. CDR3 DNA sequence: TGTGCCAGTAGTAGCATAGGGGCGGGCACCATATATTTT.

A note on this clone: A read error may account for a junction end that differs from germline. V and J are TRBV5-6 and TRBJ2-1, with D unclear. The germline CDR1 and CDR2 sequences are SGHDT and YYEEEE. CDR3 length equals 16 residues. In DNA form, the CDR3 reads TGTGCCAGCAGCACCGCTCCCCCATTTCCCTACGATGAGCAGTTCTTC. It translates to CASSTAPPFPYDEQFF.

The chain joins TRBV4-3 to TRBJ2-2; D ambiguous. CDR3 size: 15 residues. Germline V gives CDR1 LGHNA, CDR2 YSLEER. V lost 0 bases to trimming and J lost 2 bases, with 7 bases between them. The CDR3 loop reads CASSQDTVNTGELFF. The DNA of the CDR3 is TGCGCCAGCAGCCAAGATACAGTTAACACCGGGGAGCTGTTTTTT.

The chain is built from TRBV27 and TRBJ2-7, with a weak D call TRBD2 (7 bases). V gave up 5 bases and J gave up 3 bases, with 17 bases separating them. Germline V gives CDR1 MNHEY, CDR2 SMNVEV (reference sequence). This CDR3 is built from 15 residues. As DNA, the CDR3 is TGTGCCAGCAGTCCCTATTCGGGGGGCGTCTACGAGCAGTACTTC. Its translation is CASSPYSGGVYEQYF.

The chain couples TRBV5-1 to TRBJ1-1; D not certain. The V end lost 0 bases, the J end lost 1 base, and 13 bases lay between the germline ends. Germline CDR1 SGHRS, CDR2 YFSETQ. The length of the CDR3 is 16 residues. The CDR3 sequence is CASSLEQQAPNTEAFF. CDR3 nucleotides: TGCGCCAGCAGCTTGGAACAGCAGGCCCCGAACACTGAAGCTTTCTTT.

The CDR3 DNA is TGTGCCAGCAGCAAATTTTTAGCGGGAGTCGCCTACGAGCAGTACTTC. Translating gives CASSKFLAGVAYEQYF. The genes are TRBV21-1 and TRBJ2-7; TRBD2 was called by the table and not checked on the DNA. TRBV21-1 is noted as a pseudogene. The CDR3 extends over 16 amino acids.

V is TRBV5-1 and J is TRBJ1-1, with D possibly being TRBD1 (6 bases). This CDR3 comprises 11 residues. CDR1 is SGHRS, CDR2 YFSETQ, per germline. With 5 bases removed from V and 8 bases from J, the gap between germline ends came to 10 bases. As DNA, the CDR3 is TGCGCCAGCAGGAGGGACATAGAAGCTTTCTTT. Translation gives CASRRDIEAFF.

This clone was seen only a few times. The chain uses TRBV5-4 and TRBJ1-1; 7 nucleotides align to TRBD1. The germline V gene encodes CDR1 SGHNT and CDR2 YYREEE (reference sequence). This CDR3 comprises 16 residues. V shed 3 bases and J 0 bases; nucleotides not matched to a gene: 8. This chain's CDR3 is CASSSGTAKMNTEAFF. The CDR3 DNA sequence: TGTGCCAGCAGCTCCGGGACAGCAAAAATGAACACTGAAGCTTTCTTT.